This T cell receptor (beta chain) was identified during a study of T cell repertoires in cytomegalovirus infection. For the study at large: CMV epitopes in the study were HLA-C-restricted (recently identified) and HLA-B-restricted (well studied). TCR beta signatures that were public indicated CMV infection and matching HLA type.

The CDR3 covers 14 residues. The V gene's germline CDR1 is MDHEN and CDR2 SYDVKM. V gave up 5 bases and J gave up 6 bases; unmatched junction bases: 5. General study points: Ex vivo responses were dominated by HLA-C-restricted CMV-specific TCR beta clonotypes. Cumulative public TCR beta family frequency identified CMV carriers with the relevant HLA.

This clonotype was observed a handful of times. Antigen specificity is unknown. TCRdb re-derived calls from the reads in MiXCR, one entry per CDR3 protein. The table has 40,000 to 55,000 distinct CDR3 sequences, about a fifth seen once. The chain combines TRBV28 with TRBJ2-3; 10 positions agree with TRBD1. The material was CD8+ T cells from cultured PBMCs, obtained from culture after CMV antigen stimulation. The clonotype originates from a human donor in good health (CMV status not recorded). Some clones in this sample may be carry-over from other donors' samples. CDR3: CASSPGQGRDTQYF. In nucleotides, the CDR3 is TGTGCCAGCAGTCCGGGACAGGGGAGGGATACGCAGTATTTT. Based on the CDR3 plus reference TRBV28 and TRBJ2-3, the full variable domain is DVKVTQSSRYLVKRTGEKVFLECVQDMDHENMFWYRQDPGLGLRLIYFSYDVKMKEKGDIPEGYSVSREKKERFSLILESASTNQTSMYLCASSPGQGRDTQYFGPGTRLTVL.